The 11 T cell receptor beta chains below all came from one sample that was sequenced in a study of blood T cells in healthy people across ages. Primed by a sample-barcoded 5' primer and a J-beta primer mix, a second PCR proceeded for 7 to 11 cycles. TCRdb independently ran MiXCR on the 5' RACE reads; one entry per CDR3 protein. The table lists about 680,000 distinct CDR3 sequences, around 48% of them singletons. Sequencing was carried out using blood. These receptors all come from a woman aged 60-70 years in good health.

In this sample, this clonotype turned up once. This chain joins TRBV15 and TRBJ2-1; 9 nucleotides match TRBD2. The trim removed 5 bases at V and 5 bases at J, leaving 4 bases unmatched. Looked up from germline, CDR1 is LNHNV and CDR2 is YYDKDF (reference sequence). This CDR3 comprises 14 residues. CDR3 DNA: TGTGCCACCAGCGTAGCGGGAGAGGACAATGAGCAGTTCTTC. This encodes CATSVAGEDNEQFF.

This chain links TRBV7-2 with TRBJ2-5; TRBD2 is a possible D gene (8 bases). This CDR3 has 16 residues. CDR1 SGHTA and CDR2 FQGNSA come from the germline V gene. V was cut by 5 bases and J by 5 bases, with 21 bases left in between. CDR3 in amino acids: CASSAGGTRTWETQYF. CDR3 in DNA: TGTGCCAGCAGCGCAGGGGGGACTAGAACCTGGGAGACCCAGTACTTC.

The chain links TRBV6-2 or TRBV6-3 to TRBJ2-5, with D unclear. The V gene's germline CDR1 is MNHEY and CDR2 SVGEGT. The CDR3 is 15 amino acids. The germline V and J ends were trimmed by 4 bases and 5 bases, with 17 bases remaining between them. The CDR3 reads CASSSATWKPETQYF. The DNA for the CDR3 is TGTGCCAGCAGTTCGGCAACATGGAAACCGGAGACCCAGTACTTC.

The chain carries TRBV14 and TRBJ2-7; D tentatively fits TRBD1 or TRBD2 (5 bases each). The germline CDR1 and CDR2 sequences are SGHDN and FVKESK. This CDR3 contains 16 residues. Trimming left V 4 bases short and J 3 bases short, with 19 bases between. The CDR3 DNA reads as TGTGCCAGCAGCCGGGCCGACGGGGCTGTCAACTACGAGCAGTACTTC. Its protein is CASSRADGAVNYEQYF.

V is TRBV27 and J is TRBJ2-3; either TRBD1 or TRBD2 may fit D (5 bases each). Trimming pared 3 bases from V and 2 bases from J, leaving 15 bases between. Germline V lookup: CDR1 MNHEY, CDR2 SMNVEV (reference sequence). The CDR3 spans 16 residues. In DNA, the CDR3 is TGTGCCAGCAGTTTGACCCGGGACCTATACACAGATACGCAGTATTTT. This codes for CASSLTRDLYTDTQYF.

The sample holds a few counts of this clonotype. The CDR3 nucleotides are TGCGCCAGCAGCTTGGGGACCGTGGGGCTGGCGACCCAGTACTTC. Amino acid sequence: CASSLGTVGLATQYF. The genes are TRBV5-1 and TRBJ2-5, with D perhaps TRBD1 (5 bases). V lost 0 bases and J 7 bases, leaving 16 bases between the germline ends. This CDR3 has 15 amino acids. Germline loops: CDR1 SGHRS, CDR2 YFSETQ.

This chain joins TRBV20-1 and TRBJ1-2; D gene unclear. Germline V gene lookup returns CDR1 DFQATT and CDR2 SNEGSKA (reference sequence). This CDR3 is built from 13 residues. V dropped 3 bases and J dropped 2 bases, with 10 bases sitting between them. In DNA form, the CDR3 reads TGCAGTGCTAGGTCGTCAGGCAACTATGGCTACACCTTC. The encoded protein is CSARSSGNYGYTF.

This clonotype turned up a few times. This sequence joins TRBV2 and TRBJ2-4; D is ambiguous. The J call may be incorrect, as the DNA end agrees better with TRBJ2-7. The germline V gene has CDR1 SNHLY and CDR2 FYNNEI. The CDR3 length is 14 residues. For the CDR3, the DNA is TGTGCCAGCAGTGACCCGACGGAGACCTACGAGCAGTACTTC. Its protein product is CASSDPTETYEQYF.

This clonotype has only a few counts. The chain carries TRBV7-6 and TRBJ2-1; TRBD2 is a possible D gene (5 bases). V dropped 5 bases and J dropped 0 bases, with 17 bases sitting between them. Germline V gene lookup returns CDR1 SGHVS and CDR2 FNYEAQ. The CDR3 spans 17 residues. CDR3: CASSPRFAGSSYNEQFF. The CDR3 bases are TGTGCCAGCAGCCCAAGATTCGCGGGTAGCTCCTACAATGAGCAGTTCTTC.

This sequence joins TRBV7-9 and TRBJ1-4; D ambiguous. Trimming took off 1 base at V and 6 bases at J, with 9 bases between the two ends. The length of the CDR3 is 14 residues. The germline CDR1 and CDR2 sequences are SEHNR and FQNEAQ (reference sequence). CDR3 nucleotide sequence: TGTGCCAGCAGCTTAGGTGGTGAGGATGAAAAACTGTTTTTT. Protein sequence: CASSLGGEDEKLFF.

This clonotype was detected only a few times. The chain uses TRBV7-2 and TRBJ2-3, with D perhaps TRBD1 (6 bases). The germline V gene has CDR1 SGHTA and CDR2 FQGNSA. There are 14 residues in the CDR3. Trimming left V 5 bases short and J 2 bases short, with 11 bases between. This CDR3 is CASSPWTVTDTQYF. The CDR3 region has the DNA TGTGCCAGCAGCCCTTGGACAGTCACAGATACGCAGTATTTT.